What follows are 13 T cell receptor beta chains derived from one specimen sequenced in a study of OX40 agonist ivuxolimab in advanced cancers. Method: immunoSEQ multiplex PCR; TCRdb's copy keeps in-frame clones and lacks some. The data contain about 46,000 clones, around 86% of them seen just once; the ten biggest clones take up about 11%. The sequences come from CD4+ or CD8+ T cells sorted from blood, collected in a trial of the OX40 agonist ivuxolimab. The source of these receptors is an adult with an advanced solid tumor such as melanoma, head and neck, liver or kidney cancer.

This clone is a singleton in its sample. The chain has TRBV6-5 and TRBJ1-1; TRBD1 might be the D (6 bases). V lost 0 bases, J lost 10 bases, and 15 bases lay in between. CDR3 length: 14 amino acids. The V gene's germline CDR1 is MNHEY and CDR2 SVGAGI. CDR3 protein: CASSYSRQATAAFF. DNA for the CDR3: TGTGCCAGCAGTTACTCGAGACAGGCGACCGCAGCTTTCTTT.

CDR3 bases: TGCGCCAGCAGCTTGGCCGCTAGCGGGGAGGCACGCACAGATACGCAGTATTTT. Protein sequence: CASSLAASGEARTDTQYF. The chain combines TRBV5-1 with TRBJ2-3; the match to TRBD2 covers 9 bases. V shed 0 bases, J shed 1 base, and the junction held 9 bases outside the gene matches. Per germline, CDR1 SGHRS and CDR2 YFSETQ. The CDR3 runs to 18 residues.

This chain links TRBV9 with TRBJ2-1, with a weak D call TRBD2 (5 bases). The CDR3 spans 14 residues. Germline V lookup: CDR1 SGDLS, CDR2 YYNGEE. V was clipped by 5 bases and J by 8 bases, with 17 bases between them. CDR3 in amino acids: CASSPSGQRHEQFF. The CDR3 coding sequence is TGTGCCAGCAGTCCCAGCGGCCAGCGCCATGAGCAGTTCTTC. Together with reference TRBV9 and TRBJ2-1, the CDR3 gives the full variable domain: DSGVTQTPKHLITATGQRVTLRCSPRSGDLSVYWYQQSLDQGLQFLIQYYNGEERAKGNILERFSAQQFPDLHSELNLSSLELGDSALYFCASSPSGQRHEQFFGPGTRLTVL.

The V and J genes are TRBV5-5 and TRBJ2-7; no definite D call. V was pared by 0 bases and J by 2 bases, with 6 bases between. CDR1 is SGHKS and CDR2 is YYEKEE in the germline V gene (reference sequence). The CDR3 length is 13 residues. The CDR3 spells CASSLESTYEQYF. The CDR3 nucleotides read TGTGCCAGCAGCTTGGAAAGCACCTACGAGCAGTACTTC.

The chain is built from TRBV4-2 and TRBJ2-2; 9 nucleotides align to TRBD2. The trim removed 1 base at V and 5 bases at J, leaving 8 bases unmatched. CDR3 size: 17 residues. CDR1 and CDR2 from the germline V gene are LGHNA and YNFKEQ. This CDR3 is CASSQALAGVSTGELFF. The CDR3 coding sequence is TGTGCCAGCAGCCAAGCCTTAGCGGGGGTATCAACCGGGGAGCTGTTTTTT.

This clone appeared once. The chain carries TRBV7-8 and TRBJ2-2, with 11 bases identical to TRBD1. The V gene end was trimmed by 3 bases and the J gene end by 3 bases; junction bases not matched to a gene: 6. The CDR3 is made up of 17 amino acids. Germline-derived CDR1 and CDR2 are SGHVS and FQNEAQ. The CDR3 sequence is CASSFIPGQGDTGELFF. The CDR3 DNA is TGTGCCAGCAGCTTTATTCCGGGACAGGGGGACACCGGGGAGCTGTTTTTT.

This chain links TRBV29-1 with TRBJ2-1; 9 positions agree with TRBD1. The trim removed 1 base at V and 0 bases at J, leaving 7 bases unmatched. This CDR3 comprises 17 residues. Germline assignment: CDR1 SQVTM and CDR2 ANQGSEA. The CDR3: CSVEGGQGPSSYNEQFF. In DNA form, the CDR3 reads TGCAGCGTTGAAGGCGGACAGGGGCCGAGCTCCTACAATGAGCAGTTCTTC.

In this sample, this clone turned up once. J is TRBJ2-1 and V is TRBV4-1; D may be TRBD2 (5 bases). CDR3 length equals 15 residues. Germline CDR1 and CDR2: MGHRA and YSYEKL. The germline V and J ends were trimmed by 0 bases and 3 bases, with 9 bases remaining between them. DNA for the CDR3: TGCGCCAGCAGCCAAGATCGAGGGTTCTACAATGAGCAGTTCTTC. The encoded protein is CASSQDRGFYNEQFF.

The rearrangement uses TRBV6-5 and TRBJ2-7; TRBD1 agrees at 7 bases. The junction had 0 bases not matched to a gene; V was cut back by 4 bases and J by 3 bases. CDR3 length: 12 amino acids. Germline V gene data show CDR1 as MNHEY and CDR2 as SVGAGI. The CDR3: CASSWDSYEQYF. CDR3 nucleotides: TGTGCCAGCAGTTGGGACAGCTACGAGCAGTACTTC.

This clone occurred once. This chain uses TRBV6-1 with TRBJ2-7; TRBD1 matches 9 bases. Germline V gives CDR1 MNHNS, CDR2 SASEGT. The V segment lost 6 bases and the J segment 3 bases; nucleotides outside the gene matches: 9. CDR3 size: 15 residues. DNA of the CDR3: TGTGCCAGCAGGGGTGGGGGACAGGGAATCTACGAGCAGTACTTC. It is translated as CASRGGGQGIYEQYF.

This sequence joins TRBV5-1 and TRBJ2-7, with TRBD1 matching 7 bases. This CDR3 contains 14 residues. Germline CDR1 SGHRS, CDR2 YFSETQ. J was trimmed by 2 bases and V by 3 bases; bases with no gene match: 5. CDR3 in amino acids: CASSSDGQAYEQYF. The CDR3 DNA reads TGCGCCAGCAGCTCCGACGGACAGGCCTACGAGCAGTACTTC.

The V and J genes are TRBV30 and TRBJ2-3; 9 positions agree with TRBD1. J was trimmed by 1 base and V by 1 base; bases with no gene match: 0. The CDR3 is made up of 14 amino acids. From germline, CDR1 is GTSNPN and CDR2 SVGIG (reference sequence). The CDR3 region has the DNA TGTGCCTGGAGTGGGGACAGGGGCACAGATACGCAGTATTTT. Protein: CAWSGDRGTDTQYF.

This CDR3 is CASSPTGTHTGELFF. The CDR3 DNA reads TGTGCCAGCAGCCCAACCGGGACTCACACCGGGGAGCTGTTTTTT. The genes are TRBV5-4 and TRBJ2-2, with TRBD2 as a possible D gene (6 bases). Germline values: CDR1 SGHNT, CDR2 YYREEE (reference sequence). The CDR3 has 15 residues. The V and J ends lost 4 bases and 3 bases respectively, with 13 bases between them.